These 31 T cell receptor beta chains were sequenced from one sample in a study of cytomegalovirus exposure and HLA in healthy donors. Primers: 60 Vbeta forward and 13 Jbeta reverse. Assay used: immunoSEQ multiplex PCR; TCRdb lists only in-frame clones, some missing. Its table lists around 140,000 clones. The source material was PBMCs. The receptors come from a woman aged 18-29 years in good health and CMV-seronegative.

The rearrangement uses TRBV27 and TRBJ1-1, with unresolved D. Deletions cut 4 bases from V and 4 bases from J, with 4 bases between. Germline lookup yields CDR1 MNHEY and CDR2 SMNVEV (reference sequence). This CDR3 comprises 11 residues. The CDR3 region has the DNA TGTGCCAGCAGTTCGGGCACTGAAGCTTTCTTT. It yields the protein CASSSGTEAFF.

Details on this clone: The final CDR3 position lacks the conserved phenylalanine or tryptophan, pointing to a likely read error. The DNA is left out, because the CDR3 cannot be placed on it with certainty; the CDR3 is given as TCRdb lists it. The chain links TRBV21-1 to TRBJ1-1. TRBV21-1 represents a pseudogene. The CDR3 is 8 amino acids in total, end residues counted. The CDR3 sequence is CASSGVTG.

V and J are TRBV7-5 and TRBJ2-7; the table gives TRBD1 as D, unverified against the DNA. TRBV7-5 is deemed a pseudogene. CDR3 length equals 13 residues. This chain's CDR3 is CARSVGTPYEQYV. CDR3 nucleotide sequence: TGTGCCAGAAGCGTTGGGACACCCTACGAGCAGTACGTC.

V is TRBV13 and J is TRBJ1-2, with D hard to call. Germline V gene data show CDR1 as PRHDT and CDR2 as FYEKMQ (reference sequence). The CDR3 contains 13 residues. V dropped 1 base and J dropped 7 bases, with 10 bases sitting between them. CDR3 residues: CASSLVGRSGYTF. CDR3 in DNA: TGTGCCAGCAGCTTAGTAGGGAGATCTGGCTACACCTTC. Using reference TRBV13 and TRBJ1-2 for the parts outside the CDR3, the full variable domain is AAGVIQSPRHLIKEKRETATLKCYPIPRHDTVYWYQQGPGQDPQFLISFYEKMQSDKGSIPDRFSAQQFSDYHSELNMSSLELGDSALYFCASSLVGRSGYTFGSGTRLTVV.

The V call is TRBV27, the J call TRBJ2-4; 12 nucleotides line up with TRBD2. The CDR3 runs to 16 residues. The V and J ends lost 4 bases and 5 bases, in that order; junction bases with no gene match: 6. The germline CDR1 and CDR2 sequences are MNHEY and SMNVEV (reference sequence). CDR3 protein: CASSSWTSGNENIQYF. DNA of the CDR3: TGTGCCAGCAGTTCCTGGACTAGCGGGAACGAAAACATTCAGTACTTC.

The chain joins TRBV30 to TRBJ1-1; D may be TRBD1 (5 bases). The CDR3 spans 14 residues. V gave up 0 bases and J gave up 5 bases, with 13 bases separating them. Germline loops: CDR1 GTSNPN, CDR2 SVGIG (reference sequence). The CDR3 DNA reads TGTGCCTGGAGTGTAAGCAGGGAAGGGACTGAAGCTTTCTTT. This sequence encodes CAWSVSREGTEAFF.

This chain joins TRBV4-2 and TRBJ1-4; D gene uncertain. Germline CDR1 and CDR2: LGHNA and YNFKEQ. CDR3 length equals 15 residues. The V gene lost 4 bases and the J gene lost 4 bases, with 13 bases spanning the gap. The CDR3 nucleotides are TGTGCCAGCAGCCCGGGAAGTCAAGTTAATGAAAAACTGTTTTTT. Amino acids: CASSPGSQVNEKLFF.

V is TRBV5-1 and J is TRBJ1-2, with 8 positions matching TRBD1. CDR3 length: 14 amino acids. The V segment lost 3 bases and the J segment 6 bases; nucleotides outside the gene matches: 7. From germline, CDR1 is SGHRS and CDR2 YFSETQ. The DNA for the CDR3 is TGCGCCAGCAGCTCCAGGAGGACAGGGAATGGCTACACCTTC. It encodes CASSSRRTGNGYTF.

This chain links TRBV7-6 with TRBJ1-3; TRBD1 is a possible D gene (6 bases). Deletions cut 5 bases from V and 0 bases from J, with 17 bases between. CDR1 is SGHVS, CDR2 FNYEAQ, per germline. This CDR3 contains 17 residues. This CDR3 reads CASSRGQSLNSGNTIYF. For the CDR3, the DNA is TGTGCCAGCAGCCGAGGACAGAGCCTTAACTCTGGAAACACCATATATTTT.

The rearrangement links TRBV9 to TRBJ1-1, with no clear D. The ends were cut back, 0 bases at V and 1 base at J, with 4 bases in the middle. The CDR3 has 13 residues. Germline CDR1 is SGDLS and CDR2 is YYNGEE. CDR3 amino acids: CASSVDGNTEAFF. CDR3 nucleotide sequence: TGTGCCAGCAGCGTAGACGGGAACACTGAAGCTTTCTTT. Supplemented by reference TRBV9 and TRBJ1-1, the full variable domain reads DSGVTQTPKHLITATGQRVTLRCSPRSGDLSVYWYQQSLDQGLQFLIQYYNGEERAKGNILERFSAQQFPDLHSELNLSSLELGDSALYFCASSVDGNTEAFFGQGTRLTVV.

The chain carries TRBV28 and TRBJ2-2; tentative D call: TRBD1 (6 bases). The CDR3 totals 13 residues. Germline V gene sequence: CDR1 MDHEN, CDR2 SYDVKM. V was shortened by 10 bases and J by 3 bases, with 12 bases between the two germline ends. Here the CDR3 reads CATYREDTGELFF. The CDR3 DNA follows: TGTGCCACTTACAGGGAAGACACCGGGGAGCTGTTTTTT.

The chain combines TRBV4-1 with TRBJ1-2; D is possibly TRBD1 (5 bases). The V end was cut by 3 bases, the J end by 8 bases, with 13 bases between. Germline CDR1 reads MGHRA; CDR2 reads YSYEKL. The CDR3 totals 13 residues. The CDR3 reads CASSQERGGGYTF. The CDR3 nucleotides read TGCGCCAGCAGCCAGGAAAGGGGCGGCGGCTACACCTTC.

V gene TRBV19 combines with J gene TRBJ1-3; TRBD1 agrees at 7 bases. The CDR3 extends over 17 amino acids. With 3 bases clipped from V and 0 bases from J, the junction kept 8 bases outside the gene matches. Germline CDR1 and CDR2: LNHDA and SQIVND (reference sequence). The DNA for the CDR3 is TGTGCCAGTAGTATCCCGAGACAGGGAAGCTCTGGAAACACCATATATTTT. This translates into CASSIPRQGSSGNTIYF.

This sequence joins TRBV5-1 and TRBJ1-5; 10 positions agree with TRBD1. Germline lookup yields CDR1 SGHRS and CDR2 YFSETQ. The CDR3 extends over 15 amino acids. V was clipped by 4 bases and J by 7 bases; unmatched bases: 8. The CDR3 region has the DNA TGCGCCAGCAGCCCAGGGACAGGGGCTTTCCAGCCCCAGCATTTT. Protein sequence: CASSPGTGAFQPQHF. Combining the CDR3 with reference TRBV5-1 and TRBJ1-5 gives the whole variable domain KAGVTQTPRYLIKTRGQQVTLSCSPISGHRSVSWYQQTPGQGLQFLFEYFSETQRNKGNFPGRFSGRQFSNSRSEMNVSTLELGDSALYLCASSPGTGAFQPQHFGDGTRLSIL.

This chain links TRBV28 with TRBJ1-5, with 9 bases fitting TRBD1. The CDR3 runs to 14 residues. V lost 10 bases to trimming and J lost 6 bases; unmatched junction nucleotides: 10. Germline V lookup: CDR1 MDHEN, CDR2 SYDVKM. CDR3 nucleotides: TGTGCCACGACAAAGACAGGGGGAGCTCAGCCCCAGCATTTT. Amino acids: CATTKTGGAQPQHF.

The V call is TRBV9, the J call TRBJ2-5, with 10 bases fitting TRBD2. The DNA matches TRBJ2-7 better at its end, which makes the J call doubtful. CDR3 length equals 13 residues. Germline V gene lookup returns CDR1 SGDLS and CDR2 YYNGEE. The DNA for the CDR3 is TGTGCCAGCAGCGAGGGACTAGCGTACGAGCAGTACTTC. It codes for CASSEGLAYEQYF.

The chain carries TRBV2 and TRBJ1-3; 8 bases are shared with TRBD1. Germline-derived CDR1 and CDR2 are SNHLY and FYNNEI. The CDR3 totals 15 residues. The junction had 2 bases not matched to a gene; V was cut back by 4 bases and J by 0 bases. For the CDR3, the DNA is TGTGCCAGCAGTGGGACAGGGAACTCTGGAAACACCATATATTTT. It encodes CASSGTGNSGNTIYF.

This rearrangement joins TRBV12-5 to TRBJ1-5, with no clear D. The V gene lost 6 bases and the J gene lost 7 bases, with 13 bases spanning the gap. Germline CDR1 LGHNT, CDR2 FRNRAP. This CDR3 has 13 residues. CDR3 bases: TGTGCTAGTGGCCTCGAAGCGTCCCAGCCCCAGCATTTT. This translates into CASGLEASQPQHF.

This chain joins TRBV4-1 and TRBJ2-1; possible D gene TRBD1, 5 bases. The germline gives CDR1 MGHRA, CDR2 YSYEKL. This CDR3 region has 11 residues. V shed 4 bases and J shed 9 bases, with 7 bases lying between them. Here the CDR3 reads CASSRGVEQFF. CDR3 DNA sequence: TGCGCCAGCAGCCGGGGCGTTGAGCAGTTCTTC.

The chain has TRBV10-3 and TRBJ1-1; 8 bases map to TRBD1. Germline values: CDR1 ENHRY, CDR2 SYGVKD. The CDR3 has 14 residues. V shed 5 bases and J 3 bases; nucleotides not matched to a gene: 5. In nucleotides, the CDR3 is TGTGCCATCAGTTTACCGGGACAGGACACTGAAGCTTTCTTT. Translation: CAISLPGQDTEAFF.

The chain links TRBV19 to TRBJ1-5; D call uncertain. The CDR3 length is 15 residues. The V end was cut by 5 bases, the J end by 0 bases, with 11 bases between. Germline V CDR1 and CDR2: LNHDA, SQIVND (reference sequence). In nucleotides, the CDR3 is TGTGCCAGTAGTTTAGTATCCCGTAGCAATCAGCCCCAGCATTTT. As protein: CASSLVSRSNQPQHF.

This rearrangement joins TRBV6-4 to TRBJ2-1, with TRBD2 matching 13 bases. The CDR3 is 15 residues long. Germline values: CDR1 MRHNA, CDR2 SNTAGT. Germline trimming cut 0 bases from V and 9 bases from J; bases unmatched to any gene: 2. The CDR3 reads CASSDSGLAGREQFF. The CDR3 nucleotides are TGTGCCAGCAGTGACTCGGGACTAGCGGGGCGTGAGCAGTTCTTC.

The gene calls are TRBV19 and TRBJ1-5; TRBD1 agrees at 7 bases. The germline gives CDR1 LNHDA, CDR2 SQIVND (reference sequence). This CDR3 has 20 amino acids. After removal of 7 bases from V and 3 bases from J, the junction contained 24 bases not matched to a gene. This CDR3 is CASTSRGGNWKVVDNQPQHF. The CDR3 DNA reads TGTGCCAGTACCTCGAGAGGGGGCAACTGGAAGGTAGTCGACAATCAGCCCCAGCATTTT.

V usage is TRBV5-1 and J usage is TRBJ2-5; 7 nucleotides agree with TRBD2. J lost 2 bases, V lost 1 base, and 11 bases had no gene match. CDR1 SGHRS and CDR2 YFSETQ come from the germline V gene. The CDR3 spans 17 residues. DNA for the CDR3: TGCGCCAGCAGCTTGTTTACCCCTTTTAGCGGGCAAGAGACCCAGTACTTC. Amino acids: CASSLFTPFSGQETQYF. Supplemented by reference TRBV5-1 and TRBJ2-5, the full variable domain reads KAGVTQTPRYLIKTRGQQVTLSCSPISGHRSVSWYQQTPGQGLQFLFEYFSETQRNKGNFPGRFSGRQFSNSRSEMNVSTLELGDSALYLCASSLFTPFSGQETQYFGPGTRLLVL.

The V gene is TRBV6-6, the J gene TRBJ2-3; D possibly corresponds to TRBD1 (6 bases). Trimming stripped 6 bases from V and 5 bases from J, with 18 bases between. This CDR3 contains 15 residues. Per germline, CDR1 MNHNY and CDR2 SVGAGI (reference sequence). The CDR3: CASRRPGDSGDTQYF. Written as DNA, the CDR3 is TGTGCCAGCAGAAGACCAGGGGATTCGGGAGATACGCAGTATTTT.

The CDR3 DNA reads as TGTGCCTGGAAGAGGACAGGGGATGGTGGCTACACCTTC. As protein: CAWKRTGDGGYTF. The chain couples TRBV30 to TRBJ1-2; TRBD1 matches at 9 bases. Germline loops: CDR1 GTSNPN, CDR2 SVGIG (reference sequence). J gave up 7 bases and V 4 bases, and 7 bases lay outside the gene matches. The CDR3 spans 13 residues.

The V gene is TRBV27, the J gene TRBJ2-5; D is uncertain. CDR1 is MNHEY, CDR2 SMNVEV, per germline (reference sequence). The V end was cut by 4 bases, the J end by 4 bases, with 4 bases between. CDR3 length equals 11 residues. This CDR3 reads CASSSGETQYF. The CDR3 coding sequence is TGTGCCAGCAGTTCCGGAGAGACCCAGTACTTC.

This chain connects TRBV7-6 to TRBJ1-5, with a possible D match to TRBD1 (6 bases). The CDR3 length is 16 residues. Germline CDR1 and CDR2: SGHVS and FNYEAQ. Trimming removed 1 base from V and 0 bases from J, with 10 bases in between. CDR3 protein: CASSLEQGNSNQPQHF. The CDR3 bases are TGTGCCAGCAGCTTAGAACAGGGTAATAGCAATCAGCCCCAGCATTTT.

V gene TRBV10-3 combines with J gene TRBJ2-1, with 7 bases fitting TRBD2. From germline, CDR1 is ENHRY and CDR2 SYGVKD. This CDR3 spans 15 amino acids. V trimming: 2 bases; J trimming: 5 bases; junction bases outside the gene matches: 6. The CDR3 loop is CAISEGASGDNEQFF. The CDR3 nucleotides are TGTGCCATCAGTGAGGGGGCTAGCGGAGACAATGAGCAGTTCTTC.

The rearrangement uses TRBV2 and TRBJ2-5; 11 bases agree with TRBD2. Germline CDR1 SNHLY, CDR2 FYNNEI. V gave up 5 bases and J gave up 5 bases; unmatched junction bases: 16. The CDR3 spans 18 residues. The CDR3 nucleotides are TGTGCCAGCAGTCCCCAGGGGCTAGCGGGAGGATTGGAGGAGACCCAGTACTTC. Its translation: CASSPQGLAGGLEETQYF.

This rearrangement joins TRBV14 to TRBJ2-2; maybe TRBD2 (5 bases). V gave up 4 bases and J gave up 7 bases, with 10 bases separating them. This CDR3 is built from 13 residues. CDR1 and CDR2 from the germline V gene are SGHDN and FVKESK. CDR3 in DNA: TGTGCCAGCAGCCCGGACGGGAACGGGGAGCTGTTTTTT. This translates into CASSPDGNGELFF.